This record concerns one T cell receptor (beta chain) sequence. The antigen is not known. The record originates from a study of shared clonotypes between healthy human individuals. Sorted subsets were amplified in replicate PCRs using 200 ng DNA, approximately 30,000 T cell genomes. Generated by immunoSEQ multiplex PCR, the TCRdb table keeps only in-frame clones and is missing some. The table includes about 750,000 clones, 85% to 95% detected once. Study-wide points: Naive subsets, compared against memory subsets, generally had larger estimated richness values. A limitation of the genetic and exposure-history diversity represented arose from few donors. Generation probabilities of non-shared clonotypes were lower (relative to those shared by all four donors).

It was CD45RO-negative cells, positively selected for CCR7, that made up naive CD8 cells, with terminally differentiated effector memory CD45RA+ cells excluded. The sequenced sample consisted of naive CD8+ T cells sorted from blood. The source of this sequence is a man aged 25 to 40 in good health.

The CDR3 coding sequence is TGCGCCAGCGGCTCGGGCGCAGATACGCAGTATTTT. This encodes CASGSGADTQYF. The V gene is TRBV10-1, the J gene TRBJ2-3; D not resolved. V shed 8 bases and J shed 4 bases, with 10 bases lying between them. CDR3 length: 12 amino acids. Germline V gene data show CDR1 as WNHNN and CDR2 as SYGVQD (reference sequence).